The clone carrying this TCR beta chain was seen a handful of times. This record comes from a study of human T cells and chemical hapten exposure. On the study more broadly: Weekly diphenylcyclopropenone doses were given to patients' scalps across the approximately 24-week study.

As processed by the authors: 90,000 to 100,000 TCRs per sample was the median, with a range of about 23,224 to 750,000. TCRdb passed the RACE reads through MiXCR, listing each CDR3 protein once. In this record, the V and J calls reflect TCRdb's handling and not the investigators' own analysis. The repertoire includes some 96,000 distinct CDR3 sequences, 25% to 30% of them detected once, and approximately 10% sits in the top ten. Time point indicated: patch test 3, about 24 weeks after DPC sensitization. This sample's treatment: therapeutic diphenylcyclopropenone sensitization with weekly scalp DPC. The CDR3 length is 15 residues. Germline assignment: CDR1 MNHEY and CDR2 SVGAGI. With 6 bases removed from V and 9 bases from J, the gap between germline ends came to 24 bases.

This TCR was sampled from a man in his forties with alopecia areata. Some clones in this sample may be carry-over from other donors' samples. This specimen was whole blood, taken in connection with sensitization to the hapten diphenylcyclopropenone (DPC). The rearrangement joins TRBV6-5 to TRBJ2-7, with D perhaps matching TRBD1 (6 bases). The chain's CDR3 is CASRLNSRGPTVQYF. The CDR3 DNA reads TGTGCCAGCAGGCTCAACTCCAGGGGCCCTACCGTGCAGTACTTC.